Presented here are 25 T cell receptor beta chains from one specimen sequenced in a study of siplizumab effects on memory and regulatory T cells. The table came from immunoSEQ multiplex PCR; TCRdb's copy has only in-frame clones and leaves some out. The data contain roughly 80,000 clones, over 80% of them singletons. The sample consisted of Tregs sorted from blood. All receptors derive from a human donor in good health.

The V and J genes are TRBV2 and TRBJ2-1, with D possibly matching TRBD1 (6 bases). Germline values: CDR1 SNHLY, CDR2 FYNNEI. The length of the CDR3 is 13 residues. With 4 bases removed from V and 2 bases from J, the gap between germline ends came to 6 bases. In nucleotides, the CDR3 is TGTGCCAGCAGTGGGACAGCCTACAATGAGCAGTTCTTC. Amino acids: CASSGTAYNEQFF. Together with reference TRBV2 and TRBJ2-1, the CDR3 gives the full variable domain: EPEVTQTPSHQVTQMGQEVILRCVPISNHLYFYWYRQILGQKVEFLVSFYNNEISEKSEIFDDQFSVERPDGSNFTLKIRSTKLEDSAMYFCASSGTAYNEQFFGPGTRLTVL.

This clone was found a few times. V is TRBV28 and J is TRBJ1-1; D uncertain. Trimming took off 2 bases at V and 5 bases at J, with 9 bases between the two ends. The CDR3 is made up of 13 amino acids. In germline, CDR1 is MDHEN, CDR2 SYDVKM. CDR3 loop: CASSLPTGTEAFF. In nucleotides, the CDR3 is TGTGCCAGCAGTTTACCGACGGGGACTGAAGCTTTCTTT.

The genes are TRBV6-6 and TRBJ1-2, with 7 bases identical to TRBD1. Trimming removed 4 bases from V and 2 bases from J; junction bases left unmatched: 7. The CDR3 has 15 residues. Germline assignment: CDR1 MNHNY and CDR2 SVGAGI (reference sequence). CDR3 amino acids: CASSSQPGQNYGYTF. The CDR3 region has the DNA TGTGCCAGCAGTTCACAACCGGGACAGAACTATGGCTACACCTTC.

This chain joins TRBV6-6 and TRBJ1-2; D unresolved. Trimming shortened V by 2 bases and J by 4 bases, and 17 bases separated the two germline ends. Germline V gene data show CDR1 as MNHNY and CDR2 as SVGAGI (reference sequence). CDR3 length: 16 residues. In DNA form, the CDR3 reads TGTGCCAGCAGTTACGCCATGCCCGAAGGAGTCTATGGCTACACCTTC. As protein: CASSYAMPEGVYGYTF.

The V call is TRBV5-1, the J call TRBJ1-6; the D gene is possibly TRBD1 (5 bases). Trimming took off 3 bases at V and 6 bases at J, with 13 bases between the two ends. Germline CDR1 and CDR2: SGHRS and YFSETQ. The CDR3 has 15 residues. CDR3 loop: CASSWGGYTNSPLHF. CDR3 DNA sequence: TGCGCCAGCAGCTGGGGGGGTTACACTAATTCACCCCTCCACTTT.

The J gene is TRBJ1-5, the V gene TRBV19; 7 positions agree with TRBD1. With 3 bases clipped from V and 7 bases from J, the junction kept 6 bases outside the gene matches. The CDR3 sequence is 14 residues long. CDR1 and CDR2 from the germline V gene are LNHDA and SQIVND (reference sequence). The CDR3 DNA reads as TGTGCCAGTAGTATGGGGTCAGGGGGACAGCCCCAGCATTTT. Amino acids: CASSMGSGGQPQHF.

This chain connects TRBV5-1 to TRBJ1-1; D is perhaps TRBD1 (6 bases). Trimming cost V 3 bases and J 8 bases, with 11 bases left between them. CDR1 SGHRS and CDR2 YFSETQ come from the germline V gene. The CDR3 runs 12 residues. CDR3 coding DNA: TGCGCCAGCAGCTACGTGCAGGGGGAAGCTTTCTTT. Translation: CASSYVQGEAFF.

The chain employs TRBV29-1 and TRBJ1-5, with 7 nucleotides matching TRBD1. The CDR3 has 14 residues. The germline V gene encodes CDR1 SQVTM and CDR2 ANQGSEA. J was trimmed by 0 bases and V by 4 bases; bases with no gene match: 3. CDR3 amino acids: CSVGGTDSNQPQHF. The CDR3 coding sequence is TGCAGCGTTGGGGGGACAGATAGCAATCAGCCCCAGCATTTT.

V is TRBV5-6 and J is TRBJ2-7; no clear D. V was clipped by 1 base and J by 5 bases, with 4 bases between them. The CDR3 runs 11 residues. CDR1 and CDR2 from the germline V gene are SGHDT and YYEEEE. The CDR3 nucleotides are TGTGCCAGCAGCTTGCGACACGAGCAGTACTTC. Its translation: CASSLRHEQYF.

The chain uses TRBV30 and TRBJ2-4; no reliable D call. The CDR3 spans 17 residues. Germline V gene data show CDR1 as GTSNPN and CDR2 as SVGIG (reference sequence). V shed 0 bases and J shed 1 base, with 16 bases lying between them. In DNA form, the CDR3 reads TGTGCCTGGAGTGTGAAGGGCGGAGTGGGCGCCAAAAACATTCAGTACTTC. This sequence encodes CAWSVKGGVGAKNIQYF.

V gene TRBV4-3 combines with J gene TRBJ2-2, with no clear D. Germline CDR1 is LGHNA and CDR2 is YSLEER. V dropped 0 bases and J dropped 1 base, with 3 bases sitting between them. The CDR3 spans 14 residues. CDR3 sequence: CASSQEENTGELFF. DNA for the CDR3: TGCGCCAGCAGCCAAGAAGAGAACACCGGGGAGCTGTTTTTT.

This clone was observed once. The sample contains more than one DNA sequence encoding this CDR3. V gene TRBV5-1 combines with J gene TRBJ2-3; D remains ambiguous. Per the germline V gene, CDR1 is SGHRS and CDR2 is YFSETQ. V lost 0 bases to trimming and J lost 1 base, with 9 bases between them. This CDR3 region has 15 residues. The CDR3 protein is CASSLDGVGTDTQYF. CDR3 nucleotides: TGCGCCAGCAGCTTGGATGGAGTGGGCACAGATACGCAGTATTTT.

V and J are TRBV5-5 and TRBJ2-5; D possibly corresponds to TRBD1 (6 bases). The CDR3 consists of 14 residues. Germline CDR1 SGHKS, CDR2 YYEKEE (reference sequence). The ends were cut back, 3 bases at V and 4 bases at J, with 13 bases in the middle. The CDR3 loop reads CASSYEQGVETQYF. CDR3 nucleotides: TGTGCCAGCAGCTACGAACAGGGTGTAGAGACCCAGTACTTC.

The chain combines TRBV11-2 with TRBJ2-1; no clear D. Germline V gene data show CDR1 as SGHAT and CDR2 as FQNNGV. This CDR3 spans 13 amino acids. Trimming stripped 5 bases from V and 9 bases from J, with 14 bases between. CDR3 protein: CASSVREAGEQFF. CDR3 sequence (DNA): TGTGCCAGCAGCGTCAGAGAAGCCGGTGAGCAGTTCTTC.

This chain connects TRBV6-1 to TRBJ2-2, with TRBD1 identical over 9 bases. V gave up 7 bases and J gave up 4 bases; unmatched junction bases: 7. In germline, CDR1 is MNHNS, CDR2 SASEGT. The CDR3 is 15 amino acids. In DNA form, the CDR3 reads TGTGCCAGCACACACACAGGGGGCGGCACCGGGGAGCTGTTTTTT. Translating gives CASTHTGGGTGELFF.

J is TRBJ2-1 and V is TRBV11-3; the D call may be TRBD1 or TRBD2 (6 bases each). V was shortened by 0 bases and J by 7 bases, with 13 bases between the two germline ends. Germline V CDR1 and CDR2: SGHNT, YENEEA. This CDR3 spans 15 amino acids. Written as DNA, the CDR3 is TGTGCCAGCAGCTTAGAGGGGGGCTATTCTAATGAGCAGTTCTTC. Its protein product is CASSLEGGYSNEQFF.

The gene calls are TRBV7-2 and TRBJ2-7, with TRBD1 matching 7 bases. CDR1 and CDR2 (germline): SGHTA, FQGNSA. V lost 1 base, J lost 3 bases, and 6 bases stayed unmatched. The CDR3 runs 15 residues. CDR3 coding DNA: TGTGCCAGCAGCTTAGAGACAGGGACGAACTACGAGCAGTACTTC. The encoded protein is CASSLETGTNYEQYF.

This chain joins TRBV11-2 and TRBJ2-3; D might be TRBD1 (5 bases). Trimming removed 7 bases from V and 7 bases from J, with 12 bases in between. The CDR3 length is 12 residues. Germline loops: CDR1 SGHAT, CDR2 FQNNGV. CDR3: CASTQGPHTQYF. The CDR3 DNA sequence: TGTGCCAGCACCCAGGGTCCTCATACGCAGTATTTT. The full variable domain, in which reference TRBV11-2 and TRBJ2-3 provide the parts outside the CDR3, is EAGVAQSPRYKIIEKRQSVAFWCNPISGHATLYWYQQILGQGPKLLIQFQNNGVVDDSQLPKDRFSAERLKGVDSTLKIQPAKLEDSAVYLCASTQGPHTQYFGPGTRLTVL.

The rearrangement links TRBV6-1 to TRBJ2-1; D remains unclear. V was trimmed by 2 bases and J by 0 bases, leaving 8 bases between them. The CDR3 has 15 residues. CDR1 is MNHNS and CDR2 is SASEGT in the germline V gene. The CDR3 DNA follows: TGTGCCAGCAGTGAATGGCACAGCTCCTACAATGAGCAGTTCTTC. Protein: CASSEWHSSYNEQFF.

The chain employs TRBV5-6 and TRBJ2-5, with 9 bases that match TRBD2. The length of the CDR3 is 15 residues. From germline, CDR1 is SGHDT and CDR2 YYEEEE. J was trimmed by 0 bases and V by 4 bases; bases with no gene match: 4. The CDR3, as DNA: TGTGCCAGCAGCCTAGCGGGGACGTACCAAGAGACCCAGTACTTC. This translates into CASSLAGTYQETQYF. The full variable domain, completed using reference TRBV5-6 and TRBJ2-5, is DAGVTQSPTHLIKTRGQQVTLRCSPKSGHDTVSWYQQALGQGPQFIFQYYEEEERQRGNFPDRFSGHQFPNYSSELNVNALLLGDSALYLCASSLAGTYQETQYFGPGTRLLVL.

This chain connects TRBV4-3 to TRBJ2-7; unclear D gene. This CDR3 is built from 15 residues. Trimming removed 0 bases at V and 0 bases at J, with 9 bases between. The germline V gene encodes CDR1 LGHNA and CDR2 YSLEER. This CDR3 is CASSQEASFSYEQYF. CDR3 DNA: TGCGCCAGCAGCCAAGAGGCTTCATTCTCCTACGAGCAGTACTTC.

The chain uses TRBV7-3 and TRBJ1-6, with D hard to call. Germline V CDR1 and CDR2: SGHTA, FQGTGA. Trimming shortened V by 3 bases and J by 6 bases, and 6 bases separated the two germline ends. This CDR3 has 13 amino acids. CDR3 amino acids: CASSLGSNSPLHF. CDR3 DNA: TGTGCCAGCAGCTTGGGGAGTAATTCACCCCTCCACTTT.

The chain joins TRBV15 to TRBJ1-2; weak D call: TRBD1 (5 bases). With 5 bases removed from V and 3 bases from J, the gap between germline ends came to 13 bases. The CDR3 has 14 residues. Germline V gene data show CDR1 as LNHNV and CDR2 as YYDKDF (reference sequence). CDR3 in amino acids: CATSGTQVYYGYTF. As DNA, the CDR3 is TGTGCCACCAGCGGAACACAGGTCTACTATGGCTACACCTTC. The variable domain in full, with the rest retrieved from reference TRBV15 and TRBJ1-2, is DAMVIQNPRYQVTQFGKPVTLSCSQTLNHNVMYWYQQKSSQAPKLLFHYYDKDFNNEADTPDNFQSRRPNTSFCFLDIRSPGLGDTAMYLCATSGTQVYYGYTFGSGTRLTVV.

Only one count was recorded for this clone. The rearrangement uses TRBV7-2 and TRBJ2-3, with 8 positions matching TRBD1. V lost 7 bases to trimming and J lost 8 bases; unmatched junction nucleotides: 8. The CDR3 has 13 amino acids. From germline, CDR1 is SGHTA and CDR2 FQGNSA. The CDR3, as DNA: TGTGCCAGCAACGGACAGGGCATTGGTACGCAGTATTTT. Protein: CASNGQGIGTQYF.

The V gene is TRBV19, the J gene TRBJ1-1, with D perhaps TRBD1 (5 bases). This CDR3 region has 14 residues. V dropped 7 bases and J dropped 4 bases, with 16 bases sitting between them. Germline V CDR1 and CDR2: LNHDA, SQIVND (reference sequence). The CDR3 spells CASTPGGRVTEAFF. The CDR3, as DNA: TGTGCCAGTACCCCCGGGGGGAGGGTCACTGAAGCTTTCTTT.